These 10 T cell receptor beta chains were all obtained from the same sample, sequenced in a study of CD8 T cell repertoires and HIV-1 epitope variants. The protocol was immunoSEQ multiplex PCR, while the TCRdb copy is restricted to in-frame clones and leaves out a portion. The sample contains some 4,400 clones, approximately 64% of which appear only once. Antigen specificity for these receptors is unknown. The sample taken for sequencing was cultured CD8+ T cells derived from PBMCs. These TCRs come from a male donor with HIV.

This clone has only a few counts. This chain links TRBV27 with TRBJ1-5; D is undetermined. Germline lookup yields CDR1 MNHEY and CDR2 SMNVEV (reference sequence). Trimming took 2 bases from V and 3 from J, leaving 11 bases between them. This CDR3 spans 15 amino acids. DNA for the CDR3: TGTGCCAGCAGTTTAGGAGGCAGGCACAATCAGCCCCAGCATTTT. The encoded protein is CASSLGGRHNQPQHF.

V is TRBV5-6 and J is TRBJ2-5; D remains unclear. The J call could be wrong; TRBJ2-7 is a better fit for the DNA end. Germline values: CDR1 SGHDT, CDR2 YYEEEE. The CDR3 is 12 residues long. CDR3 bases: TGTGCCAGCCGGTGGTCCACCTACGAGCAGTACTTC. Translation gives CASRWSTYEQYF.

The V call is TRBV19, the J call TRBJ2-5, with TRBD1 identical over 12 bases. CDR3 length: 16 amino acids. J gave up 2 bases and V 5 bases, and 6 bases lay outside the gene matches. Germline V CDR1 and CDR2: LNHDA, SQIVND (reference sequence). The CDR3 sequence: CASSAGTGGFQETQYF. The DNA of the CDR3 is TGTGCCAGTAGTGCCGGGACAGGGGGCTTTCAAGAGACCCAGTACTTC.

V usage is TRBV19 and J usage is TRBJ2-2, with no clear D. The CDR3 length is 16 residues. Germline V gives CDR1 LNHDA, CDR2 SQIVND (reference sequence). V lost 0 bases, J lost 2 bases, and 10 bases lay in between. The CDR3 sequence: CASSIDGPPNTGELFF. In DNA form, the CDR3 reads TGTGCCAGTAGTATAGATGGCCCCCCTAACACCGGGGAGCTGTTTTTT.

Here the CDR3 reads CASSQVSGSGELFF. Written as DNA, the CDR3 is TGTGCCAGCAGCCAAGTTTCTGGCTCCGGGGAGCTGTTTTTT. V and J are TRBV14 and TRBJ2-2; D uncertain. V was pared by 1 base and J by 6 bases, with 9 bases between. The CDR3 length is 14 residues. The germline CDR1 and CDR2 sequences are SGHDN and FVKESK. The entire variable domain, with the rest obtained from reference TRBV14 and TRBJ2-2, is as follows: EAGVTQFPSHSVIEKGQTVTLRCDPISGHDNLYWYRRVMGKEIKFLLHFVKESKQDESGMPNNRFLAERTGGTYSTLKVQPAELEDSGVYFCASSQVSGSGELFFGEGSRLTVL.

The V gene is TRBV2, the J gene TRBJ2-4, with 12 positions matching TRBD2. CDR1 is SNHLY and CDR2 is FYNNEI in the germline V gene. With V trimmed by 5 bases and J by 7 bases, 6 bases remained unmatched. The CDR3 loop spans 15 amino acids. CDR3: CASSPSGGAGNIQYF. CDR3 bases: TGTGCCAGCAGTCCTAGCGGGGGGGCAGGGAACATTCAGTACTTC.

The chain couples TRBV5-6 to TRBJ2-7; 8 bases are shared with TRBD1. Germline V gene data show CDR1 as SGHDT and CDR2 as YYEEEE. The V and J ends lost 4 bases and 2 bases, in that order; junction bases with no gene match: 5. The CDR3 consists of 14 residues. The DNA for the CDR3 is TGTGCCAGCAGCAGACAGGGGAGCGCCTACGAGCAGTACTTC. Translating it yields CASSRQGSAYEQYF.

This chain uses TRBV7-8 with TRBJ1-3; D call uncertain. The V gene's germline CDR1 is SGHVS and CDR2 FQNEAQ. The CDR3 contains 16 residues. Trimming removed 4 bases at V and 1 base at J, with 14 bases between. This CDR3 is CASSSLTGGSGNTIYF. The CDR3 DNA follows: TGTGCCAGCAGCTCCCTAACCGGAGGATCTGGAAACACCATATATTTT. Variable domain in full (rest from reference TRBV7-8 and TRBJ1-3): GAGVSQSPRYKVAKRGQDVALRCDPISGHVSLFWYQQALGQGPEFLTYFQNEAQLDKSGLPSDRFFAERPEGSVSTLKIQRTQQEDSAVYLCASSSLTGGSGNTIYFGEGSWLTVV.

This clone was counted between two and nine times. The chain combines TRBV6-4 with TRBJ2-3; 7 positions match TRBD1. The CDR3 has 14 amino acids. Germline CDR1 and CDR2: MRHNA and SNTAGT. V was pared by 3 bases and J by 4 bases, with 4 bases of the junction left unmatched. CDR3: CASSEEGAADTQYF. The CDR3 nucleotides read TGTGCCAGCAGTGAAGAGGGGGCGGCAGATACGCAGTATTTT.

With respect to this clone: Its ends do not fully match the called genes, so a read error is possible. The CDR3 region is CASSALTGDEQYF. CDR3 DNA: TGTGCTAGCAGCGCGTTGACAGGGGACGAGCAGTACTTC. The chain carries TRBV7-7 and TRBJ2-7, with 8 bases lining up with TRBD1. Germline loops: CDR1 SSHAT, CDR2 FNYEAQ (reference sequence). The CDR3 is made up of 13 amino acids.